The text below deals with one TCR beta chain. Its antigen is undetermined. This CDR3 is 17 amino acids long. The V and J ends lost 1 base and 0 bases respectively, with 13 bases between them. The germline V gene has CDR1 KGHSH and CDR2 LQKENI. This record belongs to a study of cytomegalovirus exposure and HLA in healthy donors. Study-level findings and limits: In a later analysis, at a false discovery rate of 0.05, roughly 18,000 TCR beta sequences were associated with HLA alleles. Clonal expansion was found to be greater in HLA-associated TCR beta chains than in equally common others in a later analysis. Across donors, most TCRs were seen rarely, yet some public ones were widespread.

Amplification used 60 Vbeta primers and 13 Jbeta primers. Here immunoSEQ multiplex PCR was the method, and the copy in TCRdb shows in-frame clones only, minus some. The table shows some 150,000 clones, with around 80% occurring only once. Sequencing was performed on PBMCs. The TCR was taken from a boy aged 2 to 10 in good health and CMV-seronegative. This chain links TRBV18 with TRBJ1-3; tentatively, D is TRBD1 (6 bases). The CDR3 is CASSPLKGVSSGNTIYF. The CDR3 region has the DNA TGTGCCAGCTCACCACTCAAGGGGGTTTCCTCTGGAAACACCATATATTTT.